A single sample gave rise to the 30 T cell receptor beta chains below, sequenced in a study of blood T cells in healthy people across ages. The use of a sample-barcoded 5' primer and a J-beta primer mix characterized a second PCR of 7 to 11 cycles. TCRdb reprocessed the 5' RACE reads via MiXCR and lists one record per CDR3 protein. The data contain some 760,000 distinct CDR3 sequences, approximately 25% of them seen just once; the ten biggest clones take up more than 3%. The sample was also linked to a second study, of T cells of mothers and their children.

The sequencing sample was made of blood. The receptors derive from a boy younger than 18 in good health.

CDR3 protein: CSVGVYGDRVYEQYF. The CDR3, as DNA: TGCAGCGTTGGAGTGTATGGGGACAGGGTCTACGAGCAGTACTTC. The chain uses TRBV29-1 and TRBJ2-7, with TRBD1 matching 9 bases. Germline V gene sequence: CDR1 SQVTM, CDR2 ANQGSEA. With V trimmed by 4 bases and J by 3 bases, 10 bases remained unmatched. The CDR3 runs 15 residues.

The table lists this clonotype with a few counts. This chain joins TRBV11-2 and TRBJ2-3; D is undetermined. The CDR3 totals 13 residues. V was pared by 5 bases and J by 5 bases, with 11 bases between. The germline V gene has CDR1 SGHAT and CDR2 FQNNGV. CDR3 coding DNA: TGTGCCAGCAGCCTAAAGTTGGAAGATACGCAGTATTTT. Translated, it gives CASSLKLEDTQYF.

Note on this clonotype: The junction and the germline gene differ at one end; a read error may be behind it. The genes are TRBV2 and TRBJ2-1, with a tentative D call TRBD2 (6 bases). Per germline, CDR1 SNHLY and CDR2 FYNNEI. The CDR3 covers 12 residues. The CDR3 here is CASSEAPTSPDF. Here the CDR3 DNA reads TGTGCCAGCAGTGAAGCGCCCACTAGCCCAGACTTC.

The CDR3 DNA sequence: TGTGCCAGCAGCCAAGATTGGTCTAGTGGCAATGAGCAGTTCTTC. Its protein product is CASSQDWSSGNEQFF. The chain recombines TRBV4-2 with TRBJ2-1; D not certain. The germline V gene encodes CDR1 LGHNA and CDR2 YNFKEQ. This CDR3 spans 15 amino acids. Deletions cut 0 bases from V and 6 bases from J, with 12 bases between.

This clonotype was observed a handful of times. This rearrangement joins TRBV7-9 to TRBJ1-2, with D hard to call. V dropped 4 bases and J dropped 2 bases, with 14 bases sitting between them. The CDR3 extends over 15 amino acids. Germline CDR1 reads SEHNR; CDR2 reads FQNEAQ (reference sequence). The CDR3 here is CASSSVYKANYGYTF. The CDR3 coding sequence is TGTGCCAGCAGCTCGGTTTATAAGGCCAACTATGGCTACACCTTC.

This rearrangement joins TRBV10-3 to TRBJ2-7; TRBD1 agrees at 9 bases. This CDR3 has 14 amino acids. Germline V gene lookup returns CDR1 ENHRY and CDR2 SYGVKD. V dropped 4 bases and J dropped 2; count of bases not matched to a gene: 3. Written as DNA, the CDR3 is TGTGCCATCAGTGGACAGGGGGGGACCTACGAGCAGTACTTC. It yields the protein CAISGQGGTYEQYF.

The chain has TRBV29-1 and TRBJ2-1, with D perhaps matching TRBD1 (5 bases). The J call may be in error: the DNA end matches TRBJ2-5 better. Germline V lookup: CDR1 SQVTM, CDR2 ANQGSEA. The CDR3 has 15 residues. In nucleotides, the CDR3 is TGCAGCGTCCAGGGCGGCAGGGATCCTTCGGAGACCCAGTACTTC. Its protein product is CSVQGGRDPSETQYF.

J is TRBJ2-7 and V is TRBV20-1, with a weak D call TRBD2 (5 bases). Per the germline V gene, CDR1 is DFQATT and CDR2 is SNEGSKA (reference sequence). This CDR3 comprises 13 residues. V lost 1 base and J lost 3, with 10 bases in between. The CDR3 region is CSARGTEDYEQYF. Here the CDR3 DNA reads TGCAGTGCTAGAGGGACGGAGGACTACGAGCAGTACTTC.

The gene calls are TRBV29-1 and TRBJ2-1; the D gene is possibly TRBD1 (6 bases). V was pared by 5 bases and J by 6 bases, with 14 bases between. The CDR3 is 13 residues long. CDR1 SQVTM and CDR2 ANQGSEA come from the germline V gene. The CDR3: CSVLGASSNEQFF. CDR3 nucleotide sequence: TGCAGCGTTTTGGGGGCTTCGAGCAATGAGCAGTTCTTC.

This clonotype was recorded only once. DNA of the CDR3: TGCAGTGCTAGAGTAACCGGGGGGGCCTTTGGAGAGACCCAGTACTTC. Translated, it gives CSARVTGGAFGETQYF. The rearrangement uses TRBV20-1 and TRBJ2-5; 8 nucleotides align to TRBD2. V trimming: 1 base; J trimming: 4 bases; junction bases outside the gene matches: 11. Germline loops: CDR1 DFQATT, CDR2 SNEGSKA (reference sequence). The CDR3 is 16 amino acids.

This clonotype was seen more than once but under ten times. This chain connects TRBV15 to TRBJ1-6; the D is unclear. Per the germline V gene, CDR1 is LNHNV and CDR2 is YYDKDF (reference sequence). The CDR3 runs 12 residues. The germline V and J ends were trimmed by 4 bases and 7 bases, with 5 bases remaining between them. CDR3 in amino acids: CATSTRNSPLHF. The CDR3 DNA follows: TGTGCCACCAGCACGCGGAATTCACCCCTCCACTTT.

For the CDR3, the DNA is TGTGCCAGCAGCTTTTTGGGACAGGGAATGGCCGAGCAGTACTTC. Amino acid sequence: CASSFLGQGMAEQYF. The J gene is TRBJ2-7, the V gene TRBV7-9; 9 nucleotides line up with TRBD1. The V and J ends lost 3 bases and 6 bases, in that order; junction bases with no gene match: 9. There are 15 residues in the CDR3. Per the germline V gene, CDR1 is SEHNR and CDR2 is FQNEAQ (reference sequence). Full variable domain (outside the CDR3, taken from reference TRBV7-9 and TRBJ2-7): DTGVSQNPRHKITKRGQNVTFRCDPISEHNRLYWYRQTLGQGPEFLTYFQNEAQLEKSRLLSDRFSAERPKGSFSTLEIQRTEQGDSAMYLCASSFLGQGMAEQYFGPGTRLTVT.

The chain joins TRBV20-1 to TRBJ2-7, with TRBD1 matching over 9 bases. The CDR3 has 15 amino acids. CDR1 is DFQATT, CDR2 SNEGSKA, per germline (reference sequence). The V segment lost 0 bases and the J segment 6 bases; nucleotides outside the gene matches: 9. The CDR3 loop reads CSARDGTTGGVEQYF. The CDR3 coding sequence is TGCAGTGCTAGAGATGGGACCACAGGGGGCGTCGAGCAGTACTTC.

This chain uses TRBV29-1 with TRBJ1-1; no clear D. Per the germline V gene, CDR1 is SQVTM and CDR2 is ANQGSEA. Trimming stripped 2 bases from V and 8 bases from J, with 12 bases between. CDR3 length: 12 amino acids. CDR3 protein: CSVEIEREEAFF. The CDR3 bases are TGCAGCGTTGAAATAGAAAGAGAGGAAGCTTTCTTT.

The chain combines TRBV7-2 with TRBJ1-4; tentatively, D is TRBD1 (5 bases). V dropped 4 bases and J dropped 6 bases, with 12 bases sitting between them. The CDR3 consists of 14 residues. Per the germline V gene, CDR1 is SGHTA and CDR2 is FQGNSA. For the CDR3, the DNA is TGTGCCAGCAGCTCGGGACTGCTGTATGAAAAACTGTTTTTT. Translating it yields CASSSGLLYEKLFF. Together with reference TRBV7-2 and TRBJ1-4, the CDR3 gives the full variable domain: GAGVSQSPSNKVTEKGKDVELRCDPISGHTALYWYRQSLGQGLEFLIYFQGNSAPDKSGLPSDRFSAERTGGSVSTLTIQRTQQEDSAVYLCASSSGLLYEKLFFGSGTQLSVL.

The chain carries TRBV6-1 and TRBJ1-2; 11 bases are a match to TRBD1. Losses at the gene ends were 6 bases for V and 2 bases for J; bases not matched to a gene: 8. Per germline, CDR1 MNHNS and CDR2 SASEGT. The CDR3 contains 16 residues. The CDR3 DNA follows: TGTGCCAGCAGCCGGACGGACAGGGGGCCGAACTATGGCTACACCTTC. As protein: CASSRTDRGPNYGYTF.

This clonotype was detected only a few times. This chain links TRBV27 with TRBJ2-3; 7 bases are a match to TRBD1. V gave up 6 bases and J gave up 2 bases; unmatched junction bases: 5. This CDR3 region has 14 residues. Germline-derived CDR1 and CDR2 are MNHEY and SMNVEV (reference sequence). This CDR3 is CASSPDRDTDTQYF. CDR3 DNA: TGTGCCAGCAGCCCCGACAGGGACACAGATACGCAGTATTTT.

This clonotype came up a few times. The chain employs TRBV12-3 or TRBV12-4 and TRBJ1-5, with 9 bases matching TRBD1. CDR3 length equals 15 residues. The junction had 3 bases not matched to a gene; V was cut back by 1 base and J by 5 bases. The CDR3 is CASSLGGTGHQPQHF. CDR3 in DNA: TGTGCCAGCAGTTTAGGAGGGACAGGGCATCAGCCCCAGCATTTT.

The chain links TRBV15 to TRBJ1-1; 7 nucleotides align to TRBD1. The germline CDR1 and CDR2 sequences are LNHNV and YYDKDF (reference sequence). V lost 1 base, J lost 1 base, and 9 bases stayed unmatched. The CDR3 totals 17 residues. The CDR3 nucleotides are TGTGCCACCAGCAGAGTCCAGGGGGTTAAAAAGAACACTGAAGCTTTCTTT. This gives the protein CATSRVQGVKKNTEAFF.

V usage is TRBV7-8 and J usage is TRBJ2-1; D might be TRBD2 (6 bases). The CDR3 sequence is 16 residues long. V lost 5 bases and J 7 bases, leaving 21 bases between the germline ends. CDR1 is SGHVS, CDR2 FQNEAQ, per germline. The CDR3 DNA is TGTGCCAGCAGCGGGGGAGGAGTTGGGAAGGGGAATGAGCAGTTCTTC. Translating gives CASSGGGVGKGNEQFF.

The rearrangement uses TRBV6-4 and TRBJ2-1; D might be TRBD1 or TRBD2, each matching 6 bases. V was clipped by 3 bases and J by 6 bases, with 15 bases between them. The CDR3 runs 15 residues. Germline CDR1 MRHNA, CDR2 SNTAGT. Here the CDR3 reads CASSERGAFPNEQFF. Here the CDR3 DNA reads TGTGCCAGCAGTGAAAGGGGGGCTTTCCCCAATGAGCAGTTCTTC.

This clonotype was observed once. The genes are TRBV12-3 or TRBV12-4 and TRBJ1-1; a weak D match, TRBD1 (6 bases). V lost 3 bases and J lost 11, with 13 bases in between. The CDR3 sequence is 12 residues long. CDR3 region: CASSLGQGTAFF. The CDR3 DNA sequence: TGTGCCAGCAGTTTGGGGCAGGGGACGGCTTTCTTT.

This rearrangement joins TRBV7-8 to TRBJ1-2; TRBD1 matches at 9 bases. V gave up 0 bases and J gave up 8 bases; unmatched junction bases: 7. The CDR3 loop spans 15 amino acids. CDR1 is SGHVS, CDR2 FQNEAQ, per germline. CDR3 coding DNA: TGTGCCAGCAGCTTAGCCCGGGACAGGGAAGAGGGCTACACCTTC. This encodes CASSLARDREEGYTF.

The gene calls are TRBV25-1 and TRBJ1-2; 7 bases match TRBD1. Germline V gene lookup returns CDR1 MGHDK and CDR2 SYGVNS. J lost 4 bases, V lost 1 base, and 9 bases had no gene match. The CDR3 consists of 16 residues. The CDR3 sequence: CASSEFNQGVIYGYTF. Written as DNA, the CDR3 is TGTGCCAGCAGTGAATTCAATCAGGGGGTAATCTATGGCTACACCTTC.

The rearrangement joins TRBV10-3 to TRBJ2-1; 14 nucleotides agree with TRBD2. V trimming: 10 bases; J trimming: 3 bases; junction bases outside the gene matches: 8. This CDR3 comprises 16 residues. The germline V gene has CDR1 ENHRY and CDR2 SYGVKD. The DNA of the CDR3 is TGTGCCACGGGGGGACTAGCGGGAGAAAACTACAATGAGCAGTTCTTC. This translates into CATGGLAGENYNEQFF.

This clonotype has only a few counts. The rearrangement uses TRBV2 and TRBJ1-4, with D perhaps TRBD1 (5 bases). Trimming cost V 6 bases and J 6 bases, with 14 bases left between them. Germline CDR1 and CDR2: SNHLY and FYNNEI. This CDR3 is 14 amino acids long. The CDR3 sequence: CASRAQGRYEKLFF. Here the CDR3 DNA reads TGTGCCAGCAGGGCCCAGGGAAGATATGAAAAACTGTTTTTT.

The rearrangement links TRBV5-1 to TRBJ1-2; D remains unclear. V dropped 4 bases and J dropped 5 bases, with 15 bases sitting between them. Germline CDR1 reads SGHRS; CDR2 reads YFSETQ. CDR3 length: 14 residues. The chain's CDR3 is CASSPREGRYGYTF. CDR3 DNA: TGCGCCAGCAGCCCACGCGAGGGTCGGTATGGCTACACCTTC. The whole variable domain, remainder taken from reference TRBV5-1 and TRBJ1-2, is KAGVTQTPRYLIKTRGQQVTLSCSPISGHRSVSWYQQTPGQGLQFLFEYFSETQRNKGNFPGRFSGRQFSNSRSEMNVSTLELGDSALYLCASSPREGRYGYTFGSGTRLTVV.

This clonotype was seen more than once but under ten times. As DNA, the CDR3 is TGCGCCAGCAGCCAAGACAACCCGGGCACTGAAGCTTTCTTT. Translating gives CASSQDNPGTEAFF. This chain connects TRBV4-3 to TRBJ1-1; D unclear. The CDR3 length is 14 residues. Germline V lookup: CDR1 LGHNA, CDR2 YSLEER. The V and J ends lost 0 bases and 4 bases respectively, with 9 bases between them.

The rearrangement joins TRBV29-1 to TRBJ2-5; D might be TRBD1 (6 bases). Per the germline V gene, CDR1 is SQVTM and CDR2 is ANQGSEA. The CDR3 covers 12 residues. The germline V and J ends were trimmed by 4 bases and 7 bases, with 13 bases remaining between them. The CDR3 region has the DNA TGCAGCGTTGGGACAGTCCAGGGGACCCAGTACTTC. Amino acid sequence: CSVGTVQGTQYF.

This chain links TRBV15 with TRBJ1-2, with D maybe TRBD1 (6 bases). The germline CDR1 and CDR2 sequences are LNHNV and YYDKDF (reference sequence). Trimming cost V 3 bases and J 2 bases, with 19 bases left between them. The CDR3 is 17 amino acids. The CDR3 bases are TGTGCCACCAGCAGGGGGTTCACAGGGAGGGAGAACTATGGCTACACCTTC. It specifies CATSRGFTGRENYGYTF.